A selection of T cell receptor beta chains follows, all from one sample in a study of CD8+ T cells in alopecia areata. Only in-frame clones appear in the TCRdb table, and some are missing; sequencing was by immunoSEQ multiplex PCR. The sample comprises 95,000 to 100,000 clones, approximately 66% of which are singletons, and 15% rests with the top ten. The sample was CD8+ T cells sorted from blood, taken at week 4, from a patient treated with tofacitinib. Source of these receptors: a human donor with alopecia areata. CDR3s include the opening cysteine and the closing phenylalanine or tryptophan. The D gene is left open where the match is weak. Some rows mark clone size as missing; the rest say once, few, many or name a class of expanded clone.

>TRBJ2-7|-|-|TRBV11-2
TGTGCCAGCAGCTTTCTGGGGGTCTTTTGGGAGCAGTACTTC
CASSFLGVFWEQYF
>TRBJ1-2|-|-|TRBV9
TGTGCCAGCAGCGCCCAAACAGGGCCTAACTATGGCTACACCTTC
CASSAQTGPNYGYTF
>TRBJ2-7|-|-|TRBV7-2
TGTGCCAGCAGCTCAGGGTCCCACGAGCAGTACTTC
CASSSGSHEQYF
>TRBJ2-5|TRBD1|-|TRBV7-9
TGTGCCAGCAGCTACCCAGGGGGCGAGACCCAGTACTTC
CASSYPGGETQYF
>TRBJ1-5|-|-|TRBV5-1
TGCGCCAGCAGCTTGGACACAGGGAGCAATCAGCCCCAGCATTTT
CASSLDTGSNQPQHF
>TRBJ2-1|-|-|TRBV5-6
TGTGCCAGCAGCTTTTCGGCAGTTCCTCAGTTCTTC
CASSFSAVPQFF
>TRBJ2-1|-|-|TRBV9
TGTGCCAGCAGCGGGAGAAGGGGATACAATGAGCAGTTCTTC
CASSGRRGYNEQFF
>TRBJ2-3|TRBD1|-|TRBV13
TGTGCCAGCAGCTTAGTGGCAGGGACAGCAGATACGCAGTATTTT
CASSLVAGTADTQYF
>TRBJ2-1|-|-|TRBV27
TGTGCCAGCAGTGTGTACTCGGACAATGAGCAGTTCTTC
CASSVYSDNEQFF
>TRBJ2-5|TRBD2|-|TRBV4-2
TGTGCCAGCAGCCAAGATCACGCTAGCGGGGGACAAGAGACCCAGTACTTC
CASSQDHASGGQETQYF
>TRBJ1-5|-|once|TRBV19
TGTGCCAGTAGTACCTCCCCCTCGGGGGCAGATCAGCCCCAGCATTTT
CASSTSPSGADQPQHF
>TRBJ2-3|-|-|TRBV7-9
TGTGCCAGCAGCTTAGCGCAGGGAAGCATAAGGACAGATACGCAGTATTTT
CASSLAQGSIRTDTQYF
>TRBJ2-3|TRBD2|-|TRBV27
TGTGCCAGCAGTTTGGGAGCGGGAGCTGGCACAGATACGCAGTATTTT
CASSLGAGAGTDTQYF
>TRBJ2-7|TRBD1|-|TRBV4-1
TGCGCCAGCAGCCTCCAGCAGGGACAGGGGTCCCACGAGCAGTACTTC
CASSLQQGQGSHEQYF
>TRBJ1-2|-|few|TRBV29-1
TGCAGCGCCGCCCCGGCGACTAACTATGGCTACACCTTC
CSAAPATNYGYTF
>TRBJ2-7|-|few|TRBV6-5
TGTGCCAGCAGTTACTCTTCGGAGGGATCCTACGAGCAGTACTTC
CASSYSSEGSYEQYF
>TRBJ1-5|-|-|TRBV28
TGTGCCAGCAGTTTCAATCAGCCCCAGCATTTT
CASSFNQPQHF
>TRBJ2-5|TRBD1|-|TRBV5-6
TGTGCCAGCAGCACGGGACAGGGGGGTCCGTACCAAGAGACCCAGTACTTC
CASSTGQGGPYQETQYF
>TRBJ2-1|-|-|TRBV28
TGTGCCAGCAGTTTGGAGCTAGCGAACCTGAATGAGCAGTTCTTC
CASSLELANLNEQFF
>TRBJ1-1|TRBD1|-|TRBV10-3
TGTGCCATCAGTGAGCCGGGACAGCTGAACACTGAAGCTTTCTTT
CAISEPGQLNTEAFF
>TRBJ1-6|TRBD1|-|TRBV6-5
TGTGCCAGCAGTCGACAGGGAATCTATAATTCACCCCTCCACTTT
CASSRQGIYNSPLHF
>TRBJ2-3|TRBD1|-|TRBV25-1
TGTGCCAGCAGTGAGCGGACAGGGGAGTCAGATACGCAGTATTTT
CASSERTGESDTQYF
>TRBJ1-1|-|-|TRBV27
TGTGCCAGTTGGGACCGTTACACTGAAGCTTTCTTT
CASWDRYTEAFF
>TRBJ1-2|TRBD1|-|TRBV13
TGTGCCAGCAGCCTAAGACAGGGTGGAGGGTCGAACTATGGCTACACCTTC
CASSLRQGGGSNYGYTF
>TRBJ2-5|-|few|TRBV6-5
TGTGCCAGCAGTTACCGGGAAGAATGGGAGACCCAGTACTTC
CASSYREEWETQYF
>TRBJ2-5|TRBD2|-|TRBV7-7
TGTGCCAGCAGCCCCGGGACTAGCGGGAGTTATCAAGAGACCCAGTACTTC
CASSPGTSGSYQETQYF
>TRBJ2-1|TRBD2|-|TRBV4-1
TGCGCCAGCAGCCAAGATCCGGCTAGCGGGACGGGGGTCCGTGAGCAGTTCTTC
CASSQDPASGTGVREQFF
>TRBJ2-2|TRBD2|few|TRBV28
TGTGCCAGCACCCTTACACCCGGACTAGCGAGCGGGGAGCTGTTTTTT
CASTLTPGLASGELFF
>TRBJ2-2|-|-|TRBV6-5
TGTGCCAGCCGCCCCGGCAGGGTGCACACCGGGGAGCTGTTTTTT
CASRPGRVHTGELFF
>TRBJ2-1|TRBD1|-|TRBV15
TGTGCCACCAGCAGAGAGGTGGGCAGGGGGTATGATGAGCAGTTCTTC
CATSREVGRGYDEQFF
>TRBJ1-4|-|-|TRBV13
TGTGCCAGCAGCTTGGATGGAAATGAAAAACTGTTTTTT
CASSLDGNEKLFF
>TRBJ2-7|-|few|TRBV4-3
TGCGCCAGCAGCCAAGAGCGGGGTGGGTCCTACGAGCAGTACTTC
CASSQERGGSYEQYF
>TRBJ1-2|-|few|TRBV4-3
TGCGCCAGCAGCCAAGGAGCCGGGTCTTCCTATGGCTACACCTTC
CASSQGAGSSYGYTF
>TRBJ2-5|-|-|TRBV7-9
TGTGCCAGCAGCCGCCCGGCAGGGGTGGAGACCCAGTACTTC
CASSRPAGVETQYF
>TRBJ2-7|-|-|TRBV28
TGTGCCAGCAGTTCTAGGGAGGACGACGAGCAGTACTTC
CASSSREDDEQYF
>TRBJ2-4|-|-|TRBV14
TGTGCCAGCAGCCCAGCCTGGGACAACATTCAGTACTTC
CASSPAWDNIQYF
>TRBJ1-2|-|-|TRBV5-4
TGTGCCAGCAGCCACAGGGACGACTATGGCTACACCTTC
CASSHRDDYGYTF
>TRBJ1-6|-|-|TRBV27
TGTGCCAGCAGTTTACAAAATTCACCCCTCCACTTT
CASSLQNSPLHF
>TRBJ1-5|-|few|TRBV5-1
TGCGCCAGCAGCCCCCTCGGGGTAGGACAGCCCCAGCATTTT
CASSPLGVGQPQHF
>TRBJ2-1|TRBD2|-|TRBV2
TGTGCCAGCAGCGTCGAACTAGCGGGAGGACATAATGAGCAGTTCTTC
CASSVELAGGHNEQFF
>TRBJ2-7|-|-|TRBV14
TGTGCCAGCAGCCAAGTCGGGGGCGCGGACGAGCAGTACTTC
CASSQVGGADEQYF
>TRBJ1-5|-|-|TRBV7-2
TGTGCCAGCAGCTTGGGACTAGGCAGCAATCAGCCCCAGCATTTT
CASSLGLGSNQPQHF
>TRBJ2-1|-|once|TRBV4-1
TGCGCCAGCAGCCAAGTCGACTCAGGGGATGAGCAGTTCTTC
CASSQVDSGDEQFF
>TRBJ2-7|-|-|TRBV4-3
TGCGCCAGCAGCCAAGAACCCCCAGGCCAACCTTACGAGCAGTACTTC
CASSQEPPGQPYEQYF
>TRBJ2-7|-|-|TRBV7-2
TGTGCCAGCAGCTTAAACGAGGGCTTTGAGTTCTACGAGCAGTACTTC
CASSLNEGFEFYEQYF
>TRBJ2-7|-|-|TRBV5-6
TGTGCCAGCACCTTCCCCGGGACACCCTACGAGCAGTACTTC
CASTFPGTPYEQYF
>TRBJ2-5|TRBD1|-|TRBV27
TGTGCCAGCAGTTCATATTCGACAGGGCCCCAAGAGACCCAGTACTTC
CASSSYSTGPQETQYF
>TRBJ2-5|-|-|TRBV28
TGTGCCAGCAGTCGTACAGAGAACCAGTACTTC
CASSRTENQYF